The present T cell receptor (beta chain) was sequenced within a study of blood T cells in healthy people across ages. Germline CDR1 and CDR2: SGHNT and YYREEE (reference sequence). The CDR3 is 14 residues long. Deletions cut 4 bases from V and 2 bases from J, with 10 bases between. Isolation per sample recovered at least 7 million PBMCs. This clonotype came up a few times. Its target is unknown. Regarding the study as a whole: A strong correlation was found between TCR beta diversity and the percentage of naive T cells.

Using a J-beta primer mix together with a sample-barcoded 5' primer, a second PCR was run for roughly 6 to 12 cycles. Each CDR3 protein is one row after TCRdb ran MiXCR on the 5' RACE reads. The profile shows 1 million or so distinct CDR3 sequences, approximately 25% of them singletons. The same sample was also used in a study of T cells of mothers and their children.

The chain recombines TRBV5-4 with TRBJ2-4; a weak D match, TRBD1 (5 bases). The TCR sequence derives from a girl aged 2 to 10 in good health. The specimen was blood. The CDR3 DNA sequence: TGTGCCAGCAGCCACTTGGGGCCCAAAAACATTCAGTACTTC. Translation gives CASSHLGPKNIQYF.